One sample yielded the 23 T cell receptor beta chains listed below, sequenced in a study of blood T cell repertoires in COVID-19. Using immunoSEQ multiplex PCR, the repertoire was profiled, and TCRdb retains in-frame clones only, with some absent. This table holds some 190,000 clones, more than 65% found once. The material sequenced was peripheral blood. The receptors shown here come from a woman older than 75 with active or convalescent COVID-19.

About this clone: Other DNA sequences in this specimen translate into the identical CDR3. V gene TRBV21-1 combines with J gene TRBJ1-2; the DNA was not compared with TRBD1, the D call given in the table. TRBV21-1 is flagged as a pseudogene. This CDR3 is built from 17 residues. The CDR3 is CASSNGDRVDLSCGYTF. CDR3 in DNA: TGTGCCAGCAGCAATGGGGACAGGGTAGATCTTAGCTGTGGCTACACCTTC.

V usage is TRBV12-3 or TRBV12-4 and J usage is TRBJ1-1; D remains ambiguous. The CDR3 totals 13 residues. Trimming took off 2 bases at V and 6 bases at J, with 10 bases between the two ends. This CDR3 reads CASSLFRKPEAFF. In DNA form, the CDR3 reads TGTGCCAGCAGTTTATTCCGTAAGCCTGAAGCTTTCTTT.

This clone has a single count. The chain links TRBV5-1 to TRBJ2-7; D may be TRBD2 (5 bases). Germline-derived CDR1 and CDR2 are SGHRS and YFSETQ. CDR3 length equals 16 residues. Trimming took 0 bases from V and 2 from J, leaving 15 bases between them. CDR3: CASSLVGLADTYEQYF. The CDR3, as DNA: TGCGCCAGCAGCTTGGTAGGGCTAGCTGACACCTACGAGCAGTACTTC.

The chain uses TRBV5-6 and TRBJ2-1, with TRBD1 matching over 7 bases. With V trimmed by 3 bases and J by 4 bases, 7 bases remained unmatched. Per germline, CDR1 SGHDT and CDR2 YYEEEE. The CDR3 has 15 residues. CDR3 nucleotides: TGTGCCAGCAGCTACGACAGGGTAGCTTACAATGAGCAGTTCTTC. This codes for CASSYDRVAYNEQFF.

This clone has a count of ten or more. The chain uses TRBV4-1 and TRBJ1-1; D remains unclear. Trimming left V 5 bases short and J 5 bases short, with 15 bases between. Germline loops: CDR1 MGHRA, CDR2 YSYEKL. The CDR3 runs 14 residues. CDR3 DNA: TGCGCCAGCAGCTGGGTAGCGGGAGGTACTGAAGCTTTCTTT. It encodes CASSWVAGGTEAFF.

This sequence joins TRBV2 and TRBJ2-1; 12 bases are shared with TRBD2. The CDR3 runs 15 residues. The germline gives CDR1 SNHLY, CDR2 FYNNEI. V lost 7 bases, J lost 5 bases, and 6 bases stayed unmatched. The CDR3 protein is CASKKLAGGDNEQFF. Here the CDR3 DNA reads TGTGCCAGCAAAAAACTAGCGGGAGGAGACAATGAGCAGTTCTTC.

This sequence joins TRBV6-1 and TRBJ1-5; possibly TRBD1 for D (6 bases). Trimming stripped 4 bases from V and 0 bases from J, with 19 bases between. Germline-derived CDR1 and CDR2 are MNHNS and SASEGT. The CDR3 length is 18 residues. As DNA, the CDR3 is TGTGCCAGCAGTGGGGACACCCGATCCTCTTATAGCAATCAGCCCCAGCATTTT. It yields the protein CASSGDTRSSYSNQPQHF.

Here the CDR3 reads CASLGQGGYTF. The DNA for the CDR3 is TGTGCCAGCCTAGGGCAGGGGGGCTACACCTTC. The rearrangement uses TRBV6-5 and TRBJ1-2, with a possible D match to TRBD1 (6 bases). This CDR3 contains 11 residues. Germline CDR1 is MNHEY and CDR2 is SVGAGI. V lost 8 bases, J lost 8 bases, and 12 bases lay in between.

A note on this clone: This same CDR3 is encoded by further DNA sequences in the sample. The chain employs TRBV11-2 and TRBJ2-7, with TRBD2 matching 14 bases. J gave up 5 bases and V 2 bases, and 2 bases lay outside the gene matches. CDR1 is SGHAT and CDR2 is FQNNGV in the germline V gene. This CDR3 spans 15 amino acids. The CDR3 sequence: CASSLRGLAGDEQYF. The DNA of the CDR3 is TGTGCCAGCAGCTTAAGGGGACTAGCGGGAGACGAGCAGTACTTC. Full variable domain (rest looked up from reference TRBV11-2 and TRBJ2-7): EAGVAQSPRYKIIEKRQSVAFWCNPISGHATLYWYQQILGQGPKLLIQFQNNGVVDDSQLPKDRFSAERLKGVDSTLKIQPAKLEDSAVYLCASSLRGLAGDEQYFGPGTRLTVT.

CDR3 coding DNA: TGTGCCAGCAGTTGGGACTCCTACACCGGGGAGCTGTTTTTT. This translates into CASSWDSYTGELFF. The chain combines TRBV6-5 with TRBJ2-2, with D maybe TRBD2 (6 bases). V lost 4 bases to trimming and J lost 3 bases, with 9 bases between them. CDR1 is MNHEY and CDR2 is SVGAGI in the germline V gene. The CDR3 loop spans 14 amino acids.

The chain employs TRBV7-2 and TRBJ2-3, with 8 bases that match TRBD1. The CDR3 runs 14 residues. The V and J ends lost 4 bases and 0 bases, in that order; junction bases with no gene match: 0. CDR1 is SGHTA and CDR2 is FQGNSA in the germline V gene. The CDR3 DNA is TGTGCCAGCAGCTGGGACAGGAGCACAGATACGCAGTATTTT. This sequence encodes CASSWDRSTDTQYF. Using reference TRBV7-2 and TRBJ2-3 for the parts outside the CDR3, the full variable domain is GAGVSQSPSNKVTEKGKDVELRCDPISGHTALYWYRQSLGQGLEFLIYFQGNSAPDKSGLPSDRFSAERTGGSVSTLTIQRTQQEDSAVYLCASSWDRSTDTQYFGPGTRLTVL.

The chain recombines TRBV7-2 with TRBJ2-1, with 9 bases aligning to TRBD2. The V and J ends lost 2 bases and 7 bases, in that order; junction bases with no gene match: 9. CDR3 size: 16 residues. Germline loops: CDR1 SGHTA, CDR2 FQGNSA. The CDR3, as DNA: TGTGCCAGCAGCTTATCCCCGGCTAGCGGGGTAAATGAGCAGTTCTTC. Protein sequence: CASSLSPASGVNEQFF.

The V call is TRBV5-1, the J call TRBJ2-7; 11 positions match TRBD1. Trimming took 4 bases from V and 5 from J; bases not matched to a gene: 5. The germline V gene encodes CDR1 SGHRS and CDR2 YFSETQ. The CDR3 contains 14 residues. In nucleotides, the CDR3 is TGCGCCAGCAGCCGGGACAGGGGGATCGACGAGCAGTACTTC. Its translation: CASSRDRGIDEQYF.

The chain is built from TRBV5-1 and TRBJ2-7; 8 nucleotides agree with TRBD2. Germline CDR1 SGHRS, CDR2 YFSETQ. With 2 bases clipped from V and 5 bases from J, the junction kept 6 bases outside the gene matches. The CDR3 totals 14 residues. The CDR3 reads CASSFTGGPDEQYF. The CDR3 nucleotides read TGCGCCAGCAGCTTCACGGGAGGGCCGGACGAGCAGTACTTC.

This clone occurred a few times. This sequence joins TRBV23-1 and TRBJ1-5; D is possibly TRBD1 (6 bases). TRBV23-1 is an open reading frame whose function is uncertain. The CDR3 totals 15 residues. V was pared by 3 bases and J by 3 bases, with 12 bases between. In DNA form, the CDR3 reads TGCGCCAGCAGTCATATGGGACATAACAATCAGCCCCAGCATTTT. Its translation is CASSHMGHNNQPQHF.

A few counts support this clone. The genes are TRBV19 and TRBJ1-1; D is possibly TRBD1 (6 bases). The germline CDR1 and CDR2 sequences are LNHDA and SQIVND (reference sequence). This CDR3 has 14 residues. V was trimmed by 9 bases and J by 0 bases, leaving 14 bases between them. This chain's CDR3 is CASQGRGMNTEAFF. Here the CDR3 DNA reads TGTGCCAGCCAAGGCAGGGGTATGAACACTGAAGCTTTCTTT.

This chain uses TRBV2 with TRBJ1-5, with D maybe TRBD1 (5 bases). Germline CDR1 SNHLY, CDR2 FYNNEI. This CDR3 region has 13 residues. Trimming removed 9 bases from V and 9 bases from J, with 18 bases in between. The chain's CDR3 is CASGGQGLPPQHF. The DNA of the CDR3 is TGTGCCAGTGGAGGGCAGGGTTTACCGCCCCAGCATTTT.

The genes are TRBV7-2 and TRBJ1-6; TRBD1 matches 9 bases. V shed 5 bases and J 11 bases; nucleotides not matched to a gene: 7. The CDR3 consists of 14 residues. Germline V gene sequence: CDR1 SGHTA, CDR2 FQGNSA. In nucleotides, the CDR3 is TGTGCCAGCAGCCCCCTCGGACAGGGGACACCCCTCCACTTT. As protein: CASSPLGQGTPLHF.

The rearrangement links TRBV2 to TRBJ1-5; TRBD1 is a possible D gene (5 bases). The CDR3 is 14 residues long. The ends were cut back, 3 bases at V and 2 bases at J, with 8 bases in the middle. Looked up from germline, CDR1 is SNHLY and CDR2 is FYNNEI. The CDR3 coding sequence is TGTGCCAGCAGTGAGGACACCCGCAATCAGCCCCAGCATTTT. Translating it yields CASSEDTRNQPQHF.

The chain uses TRBV19 and TRBJ2-1, with TRBD1 as a possible D gene (6 bases). The length of the CDR3 is 14 residues. Germline CDR1 and CDR2: LNHDA and SQIVND (reference sequence). Trimming pared 4 bases from V and 1 base from J, leaving 8 bases between. This chain's CDR3 is CASSTGQSYNEQFF. Written as DNA, the CDR3 is TGTGCCAGTAGTACCGGACAGTCCTACAATGAGCAGTTCTTC.

The chain has TRBV5-1 and TRBJ2-2; D is undetermined. The CDR3 runs to 14 residues. V lost 4 bases, J lost 0 bases, and 7 bases lay in between. From germline, CDR1 is SGHRS and CDR2 YFSETQ. The CDR3, as DNA: TGCGCCAGCAGCGTCAGATCGAACACCGGGGAGCTGTTTTTT. Protein: CASSVRSNTGELFF.

The CDR3 region is CASSQGGDDYEQYF. The CDR3 region has the DNA TGTGCCAGCAGTCAAGGGGGCGATGACTACGAGCAGTACTTC. The chain has TRBV28 and TRBJ2-7; TRBD1 matches 7 bases. Germline CDR1 is MDHEN and CDR2 is SYDVKM. This CDR3 has 14 residues. Unmatched junction bases numbered 7, after V lost 5 bases and J lost 3 bases.

This clone was counted a single time. The chain joins TRBV5-1 to TRBJ2-1; 8 nucleotides match TRBD2. Unmatched junction bases numbered 8, after V lost 3 bases and J lost 3 bases. Germline V gene data show CDR1 as SGHRS and CDR2 as YFSETQ. The CDR3 spans 16 residues. For the CDR3, the DNA is TGCGCCAGCAGCTCGATGCCCAGCGGGAGCTACAATGAGCAGTTCTTC. This sequence encodes CASSSMPSGSYNEQFF.